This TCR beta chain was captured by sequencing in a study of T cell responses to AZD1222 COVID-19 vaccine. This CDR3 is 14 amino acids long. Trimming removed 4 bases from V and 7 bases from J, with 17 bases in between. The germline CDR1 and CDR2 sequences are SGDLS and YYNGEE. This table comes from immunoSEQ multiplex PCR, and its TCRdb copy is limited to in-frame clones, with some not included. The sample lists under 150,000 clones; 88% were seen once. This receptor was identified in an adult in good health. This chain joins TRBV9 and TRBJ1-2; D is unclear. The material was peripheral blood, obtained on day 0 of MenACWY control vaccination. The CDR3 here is CASSPPTPGFGYTF. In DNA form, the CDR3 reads TGTGCCAGCAGCCCCCCGACGCCGGGGTTTGGCTACACCTTC. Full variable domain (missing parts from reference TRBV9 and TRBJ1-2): DSGVTQTPKHLITATGQRVTLRCSPRSGDLSVYWYQQSLDQGLQFLIQYYNGEERAKGNILERFSAQQFPDLHSELNLSSLELGDSALYFCASSPPTPGFGYTFGSGTRLTVV.